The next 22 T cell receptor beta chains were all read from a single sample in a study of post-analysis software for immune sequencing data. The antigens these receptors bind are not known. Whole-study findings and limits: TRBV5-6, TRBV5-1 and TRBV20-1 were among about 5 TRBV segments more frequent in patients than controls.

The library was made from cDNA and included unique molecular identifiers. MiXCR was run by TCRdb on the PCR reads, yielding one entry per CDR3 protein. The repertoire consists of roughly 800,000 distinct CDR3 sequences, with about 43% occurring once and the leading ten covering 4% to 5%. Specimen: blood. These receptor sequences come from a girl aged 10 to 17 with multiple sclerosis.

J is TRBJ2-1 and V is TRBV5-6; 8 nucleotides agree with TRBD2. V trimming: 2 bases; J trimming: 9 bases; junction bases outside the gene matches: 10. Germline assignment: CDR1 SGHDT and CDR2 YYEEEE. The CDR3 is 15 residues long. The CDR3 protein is CASSFRTSRVREQFF. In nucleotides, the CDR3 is TGTGCCAGCAGCTTCCGGACTAGCAGGGTACGTGAGCAGTTCTTC. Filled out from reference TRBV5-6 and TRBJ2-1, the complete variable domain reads DAGVTQSPTHLIKTRGQQVTLRCSPKSGHDTVSWYQQALGQGPQFIFQYYEEEERQRGNFPDRFSGHQFPNYSSELNVNALLLGDSALYLCASSFRTSRVREQFFGPGTRLTVL.

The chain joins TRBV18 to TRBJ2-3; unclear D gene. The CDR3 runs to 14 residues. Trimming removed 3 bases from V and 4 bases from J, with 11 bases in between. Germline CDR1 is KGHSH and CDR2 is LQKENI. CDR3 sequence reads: CASSPWGNSDTQYF. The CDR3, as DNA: TGTGCCAGCTCACCTTGGGGAAACTCAGATACGCAGTATTTT. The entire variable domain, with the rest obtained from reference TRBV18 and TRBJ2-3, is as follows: NAGVMQNPRHLVRRRGQEARLRCSPMKGHSHVYWYRQLPEEGLKFMVYLQKENIIDESGMPKERFSAEFPKEGPSILRIQQVVRGDSAAYFCASSPWGNSDTQYFGPGTRLTVL.

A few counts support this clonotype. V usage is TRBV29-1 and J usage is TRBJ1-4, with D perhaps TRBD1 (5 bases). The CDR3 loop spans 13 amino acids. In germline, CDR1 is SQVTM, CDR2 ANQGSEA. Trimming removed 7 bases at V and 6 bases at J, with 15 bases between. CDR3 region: CSGRTGVDEKLFF. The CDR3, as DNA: TGCAGCGGTCGGACGGGGGTGGATGAAAAACTGTTTTTT.

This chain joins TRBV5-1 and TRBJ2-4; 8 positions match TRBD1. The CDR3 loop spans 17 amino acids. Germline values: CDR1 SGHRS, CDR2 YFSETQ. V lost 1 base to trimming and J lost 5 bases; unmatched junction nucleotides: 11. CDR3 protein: CASSLYGQGGRENIQYF. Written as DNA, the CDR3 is TGCGCCAGCAGCTTGTACGGACAGGGCGGGCGAGAAAACATTCAGTACTTC. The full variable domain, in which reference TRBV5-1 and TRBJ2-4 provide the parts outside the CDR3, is KAGVTQTPRYLIKTRGQQVTLSCSPISGHRSVSWYQQTPGQGLQFLFEYFSETQRNKGNFPGRFSGRQFSNSRSEMNVSTLELGDSALYLCASSLYGQGGRENIQYFGAGTRLSVL.

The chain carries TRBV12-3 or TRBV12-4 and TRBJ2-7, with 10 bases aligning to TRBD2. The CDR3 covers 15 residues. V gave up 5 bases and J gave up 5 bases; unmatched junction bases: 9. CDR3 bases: TGTGCCAGCAGTGGGCTAGCGGGAGCGGTCCACGAGCAGTACTTC. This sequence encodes CASSGLAGAVHEQYF.

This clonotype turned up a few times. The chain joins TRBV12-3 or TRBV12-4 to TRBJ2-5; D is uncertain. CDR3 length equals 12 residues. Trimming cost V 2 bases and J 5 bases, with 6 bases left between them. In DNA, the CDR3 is TGTGCCAGCAGTTTATTCACCGAGACCCAGTACTTC. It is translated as CASSLFTETQYF.

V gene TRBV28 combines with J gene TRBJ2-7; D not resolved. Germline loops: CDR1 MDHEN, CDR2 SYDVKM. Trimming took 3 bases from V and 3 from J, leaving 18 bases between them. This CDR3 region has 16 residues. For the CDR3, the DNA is TGTGCCAGCAGTTTTCAACGGTTGGGTGAACACTACGAGCAGTACTTC. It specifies CASSFQRLGEHYEQYF.

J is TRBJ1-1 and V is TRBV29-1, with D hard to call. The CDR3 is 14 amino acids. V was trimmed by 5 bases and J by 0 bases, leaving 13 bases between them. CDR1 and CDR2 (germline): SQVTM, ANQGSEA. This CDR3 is CSVTGQDLNTEAFF. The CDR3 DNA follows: TGCAGCGTTACCGGGCAGGACTTGAACACTGAAGCTTTCTTT.

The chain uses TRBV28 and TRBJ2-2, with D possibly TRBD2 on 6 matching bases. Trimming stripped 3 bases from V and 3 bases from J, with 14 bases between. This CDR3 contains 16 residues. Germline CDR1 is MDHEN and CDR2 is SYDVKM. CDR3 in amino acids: CASSFIRELDTGELFF. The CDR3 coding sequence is TGTGCCAGCAGTTTCATCCGGGAGTTGGACACCGGGGAGCTGTTTTTT.

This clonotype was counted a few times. The CDR3 loop reads CASSSGTAMNYGYTF. The CDR3 DNA reads as TGTGCCAGCAGCTCCGGGACCGCCATGAACTATGGCTACACCTTC. V gene TRBV7-9 combines with J gene TRBJ1-2; D perhaps matches TRBD1 (5 bases). The CDR3 contains 15 residues. V was pared by 4 bases and J by 2 bases, with 14 bases between. Per germline, CDR1 SEHNR and CDR2 FQNEAQ (reference sequence). Full variable domain (missing parts from reference TRBV7-9 and TRBJ1-2): DTGVSQNPRHKITKRGQNVTFRCDPISEHNRLYWYRQTLGQGPEFLTYFQNEAQLEKSRLLSDRFSAERPKGSFSTLEIQRTEQGDSAMYLCASSSGTAMNYGYTFGSGTRLTVV.

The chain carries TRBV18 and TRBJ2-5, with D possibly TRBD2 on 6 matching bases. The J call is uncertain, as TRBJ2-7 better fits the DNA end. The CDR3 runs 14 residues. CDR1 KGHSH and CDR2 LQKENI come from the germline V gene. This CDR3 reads CASSRDSPTDEQYF. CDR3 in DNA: TGTGCCAGCTCACGGGACTCACCGACCGACGAGCAGTACTTC.

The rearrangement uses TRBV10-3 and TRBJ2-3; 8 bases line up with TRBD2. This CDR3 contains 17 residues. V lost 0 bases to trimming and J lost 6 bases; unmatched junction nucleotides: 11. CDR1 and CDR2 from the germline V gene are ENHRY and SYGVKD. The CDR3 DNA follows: TGTGCCATCAGTGAGTCAGGCTCAGCGGGAGTCCGGGATACGCAGTATTTT. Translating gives CAISESGSAGVRDTQYF.

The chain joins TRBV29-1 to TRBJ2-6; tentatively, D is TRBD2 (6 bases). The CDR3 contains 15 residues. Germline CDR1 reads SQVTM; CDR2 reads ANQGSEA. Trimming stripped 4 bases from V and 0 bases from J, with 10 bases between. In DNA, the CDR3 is TGCAGCGTTGCGGTGGGGGGCTCTGGGGCCAACGTCCTGACTTTC. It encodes CSVAVGGSGANVLTF.

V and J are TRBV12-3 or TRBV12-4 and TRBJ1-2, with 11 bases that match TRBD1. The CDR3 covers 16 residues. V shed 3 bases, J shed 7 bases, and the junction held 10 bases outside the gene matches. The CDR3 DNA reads TGTGCCAGCAGTTTCCTAGGACAGGGGGCGAAGGTTGGCTACACCTTC. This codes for CASSFLGQGAKVGYTF.

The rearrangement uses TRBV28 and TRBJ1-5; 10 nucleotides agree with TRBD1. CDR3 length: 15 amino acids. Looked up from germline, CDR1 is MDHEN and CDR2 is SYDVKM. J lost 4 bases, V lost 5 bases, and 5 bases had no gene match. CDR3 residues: CASSGDRGWNQPQHF. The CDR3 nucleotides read TGTGCCAGCAGTGGGGACAGGGGTTGGAATCAGCCCCAGCATTTT.

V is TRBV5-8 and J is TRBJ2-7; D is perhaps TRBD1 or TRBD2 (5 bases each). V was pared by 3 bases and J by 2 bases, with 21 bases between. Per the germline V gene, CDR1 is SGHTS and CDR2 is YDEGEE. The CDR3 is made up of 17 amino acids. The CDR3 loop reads CASSWPSGRKMTYEQYF. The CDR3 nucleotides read TGTGCCAGCAGCTGGCCCTCGGGACGGAAGATGACCTACGAGCAGTACTTC.

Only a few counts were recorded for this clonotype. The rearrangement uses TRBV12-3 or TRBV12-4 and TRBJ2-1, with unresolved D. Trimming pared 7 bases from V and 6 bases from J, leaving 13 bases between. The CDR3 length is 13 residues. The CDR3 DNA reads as TGTGCCAGCACGATCCTAAGGCCCAATGAGCAGTTCTTC. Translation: CASTILRPNEQFF.

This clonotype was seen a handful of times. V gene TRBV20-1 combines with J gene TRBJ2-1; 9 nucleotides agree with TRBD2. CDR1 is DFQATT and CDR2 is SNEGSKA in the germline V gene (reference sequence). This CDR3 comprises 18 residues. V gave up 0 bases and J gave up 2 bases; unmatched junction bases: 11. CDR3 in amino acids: CSARDPEALAGPYNEQFF. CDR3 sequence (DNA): TGCAGTGCTAGAGACCCGGAGGCCCTAGCGGGACCCTACAATGAGCAGTTCTTC.

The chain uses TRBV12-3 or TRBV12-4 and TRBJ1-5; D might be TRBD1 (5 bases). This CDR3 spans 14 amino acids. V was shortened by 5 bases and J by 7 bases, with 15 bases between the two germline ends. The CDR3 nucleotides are TGTGCCAGCAGTCCCGGACAAAGTCGGCAGCCCCAGCATTTT. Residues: CASSPGQSRQPQHF.

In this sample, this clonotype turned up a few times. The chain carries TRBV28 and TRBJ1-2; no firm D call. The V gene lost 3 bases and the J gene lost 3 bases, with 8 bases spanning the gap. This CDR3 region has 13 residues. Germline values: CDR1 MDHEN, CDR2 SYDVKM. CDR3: CASSFLDDYGYTF. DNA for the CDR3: TGTGCCAGCAGTTTCCTGGACGACTATGGCTACACCTTC.

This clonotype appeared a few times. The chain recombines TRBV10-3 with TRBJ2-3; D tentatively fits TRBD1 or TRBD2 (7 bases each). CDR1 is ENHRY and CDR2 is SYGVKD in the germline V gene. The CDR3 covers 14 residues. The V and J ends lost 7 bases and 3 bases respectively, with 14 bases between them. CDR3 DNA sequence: TGTGCCATCACCCGACAGGGAGGGACAGATACGCAGTATTTT. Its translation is CAITRQGGTDTQYF.

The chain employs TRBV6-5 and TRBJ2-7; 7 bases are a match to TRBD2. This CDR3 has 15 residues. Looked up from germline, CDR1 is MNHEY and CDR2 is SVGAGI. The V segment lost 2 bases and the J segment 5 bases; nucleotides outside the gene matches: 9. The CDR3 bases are TGTGCCAGCAGTTACGGGTCTTGGGGGGGGGACGAGCAGTACTTC. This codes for CASSYGSWGGDEQYF.